This T cell receptor beta chain emerged from a study of blood T cells in healthy people across ages. The table lists this clonotype with many counts. V lost 0 bases to trimming and J lost 8 bases; unmatched junction nucleotides: 8. From germline, CDR1 is LNHNV and CDR2 YYDKDF (reference sequence). This CDR3 is built from 16 residues. Together with a sample-barcoded 5' primer, a J-beta primer mix was included in a second PCR lasting about 6 to 11 cycles. One entry per CDR3 protein results from TCRdb running MiXCR on the 5' RACE reads. Among 630,000 or so distinct CDR3 sequences listed, about 30% were seen once.

What was sequenced was blood. The genes are TRBV15 and TRBJ1-4; TRBD1 matches at 8 bases. The sequence was collected from a woman of 80 years or more in good health. The CDR3 protein is CATSRDSRTGLEKLFF. The CDR3 region has the DNA TGTGCCACCAGCAGAGACTCTAGGACAGGGCTGGAAAAACTGTTTTTT.